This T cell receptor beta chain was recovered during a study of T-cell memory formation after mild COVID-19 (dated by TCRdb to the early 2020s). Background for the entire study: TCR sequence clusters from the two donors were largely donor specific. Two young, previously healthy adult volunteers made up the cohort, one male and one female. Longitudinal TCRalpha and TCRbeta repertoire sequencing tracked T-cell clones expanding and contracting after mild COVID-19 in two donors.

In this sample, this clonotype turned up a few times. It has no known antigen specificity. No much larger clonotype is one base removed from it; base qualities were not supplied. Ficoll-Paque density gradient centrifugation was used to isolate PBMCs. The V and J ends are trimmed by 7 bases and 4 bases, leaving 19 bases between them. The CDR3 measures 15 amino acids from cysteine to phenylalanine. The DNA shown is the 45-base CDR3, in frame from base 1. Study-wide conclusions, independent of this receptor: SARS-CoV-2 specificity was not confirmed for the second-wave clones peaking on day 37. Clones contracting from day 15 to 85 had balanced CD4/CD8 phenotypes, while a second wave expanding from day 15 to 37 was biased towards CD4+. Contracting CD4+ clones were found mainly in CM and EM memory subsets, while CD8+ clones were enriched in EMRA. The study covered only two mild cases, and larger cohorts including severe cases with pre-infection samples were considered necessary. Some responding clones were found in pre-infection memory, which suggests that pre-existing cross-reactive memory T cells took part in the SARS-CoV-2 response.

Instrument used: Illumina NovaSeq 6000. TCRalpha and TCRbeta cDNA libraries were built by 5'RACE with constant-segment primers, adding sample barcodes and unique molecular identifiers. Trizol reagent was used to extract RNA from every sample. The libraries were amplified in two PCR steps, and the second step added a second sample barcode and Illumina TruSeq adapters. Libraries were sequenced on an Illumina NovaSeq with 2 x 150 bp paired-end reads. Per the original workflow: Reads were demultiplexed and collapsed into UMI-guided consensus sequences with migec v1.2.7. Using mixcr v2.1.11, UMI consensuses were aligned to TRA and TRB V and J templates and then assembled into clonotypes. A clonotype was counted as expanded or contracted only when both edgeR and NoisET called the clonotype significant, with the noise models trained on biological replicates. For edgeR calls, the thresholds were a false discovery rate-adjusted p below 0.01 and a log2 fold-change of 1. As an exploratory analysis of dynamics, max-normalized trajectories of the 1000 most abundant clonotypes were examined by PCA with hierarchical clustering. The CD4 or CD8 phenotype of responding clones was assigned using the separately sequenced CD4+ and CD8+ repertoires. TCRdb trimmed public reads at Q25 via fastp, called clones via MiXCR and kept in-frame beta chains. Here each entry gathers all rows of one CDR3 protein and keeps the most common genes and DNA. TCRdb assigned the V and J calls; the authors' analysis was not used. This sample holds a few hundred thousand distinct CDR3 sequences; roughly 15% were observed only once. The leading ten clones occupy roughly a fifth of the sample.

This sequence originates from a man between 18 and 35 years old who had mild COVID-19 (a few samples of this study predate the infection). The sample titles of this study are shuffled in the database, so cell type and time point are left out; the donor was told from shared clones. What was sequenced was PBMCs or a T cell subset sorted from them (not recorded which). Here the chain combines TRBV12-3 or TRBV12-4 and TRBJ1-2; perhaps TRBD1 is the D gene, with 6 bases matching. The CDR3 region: CASNSGQSRSYGYTF. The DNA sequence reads TGTGCCAGCAACTCCGGACAGTCGAGGAGCTATGGCTACACCTTC.